The source of this TCR beta chain is a study of tumor-infiltrating lymphocytes in glioblastoma multiforme. Trimming took off 5 bases at V and 3 bases at J, with 16 bases between the two ends. This CDR3 is 15 amino acids long. In germline, CDR1 is SGHAT, CDR2 FQNNGV. TCR beta libraries were built from RNA through three nested multiplex PCR rounds using modified ARM-PCR. TCRB cDNA was made from approximately 0.5 ug total RNA. No unique molecular identifiers were described for these TCRB libraries. TCRdb passed the multiplex PCR reads through MiXCR, listing each CDR3 protein once. The sample lists 25,000 to 40,000 distinct CDR3 sequences; under 70% were seen once. As to this clonotype: The conserved final phenylalanine or tryptophan is absent from the CDR3, which likely points to a read error.

The V and J genes are TRBV11-2 and TRBJ1-2, with D perhaps TRBD1 (5 bases). Sequenced material: brain tumor tissue. The sequence came from a male donor with glioblastoma. The DNA for the CDR3 is TGTGCCAGCAGCCTCCAAGGACATTTGGACTATGGCTACACCTCC. This encodes CASSLQGHLDYGYTS.